These 22 T cell receptor beta chains were sequenced from one sample in a study of human CD8 memory T cell subsets. UMI-labeled 5' RACE was the method by which TCR beta libraries were made. TCRdb re-called the 5' RACE reads; every CDR3 protein appears as one record, without DNA. The sample table sets out about 3,900 distinct CDR3 sequences. Sequenced material: CD8+ T cells from PBMCs. The receptor set was obtained from a human donor in good health.

The rearrangement joins TRBV28 to TRBJ2-6; TCRdb selects TRBD2, and the lack of DNA leaves this call unchecked. Germline V gene sequence: CDR1 MDHEN, CDR2 SYDVKM. The CDR3 runs to 16 residues. The chain's CDR3 is CASTSGTFSGANVLTF.

According to its frequency, this clonotype is medium-sized. The rearrangement uses TRBV20-1 and TRBJ2-7; TCRdb proposes TRBD2, but this gene call is untestable without DNA. This CDR3 has 15 amino acids. Germline assignment: CDR1 DFQATT and CDR2 SNEGSKA (reference sequence). The CDR3 loop reads CSARDQGREGSEQYF.

The gene calls are TRBV9 and TRBJ1-2; TCRdb returns TRBD1, unconfirmable since there is no DNA. The germline V gene has CDR1 SGDLS and CDR2 YYNGEE. This CDR3 region has 18 residues. The CDR3 sequence: CASSSPTGGATRGYGYTF.

This clonotype is classed as medium-sized by frequency. The gene calls are TRBV4-1 and TRBJ1-4; absent DNA, TCRdb's TRBD1 call cannot be checked. The V gene's germline CDR1 is MGHRA and CDR2 YSYEKL. The CDR3 consists of 15 residues. The CDR3 reads CASSQVRTGDEKLFF.

This clonotype is medium-sized by frequency. The rearrangement joins TRBV10-2 to TRBJ2-5. Germline CDR1 reads WSHSY; CDR2 reads SAAADI. The CDR3 has 13 amino acids. CDR3 sequence: CASSELVQETQYF.

Measured by frequency, this clonotype is large. The chain is built from TRBV7-9 and TRBJ2-5; TCRdb selects TRBD2, and the lack of DNA leaves this call unchecked. Germline V CDR1 and CDR2: SEHNR, FQNEAQ (reference sequence). The CDR3 has 15 amino acids. CDR3: CASSLAVEGGKTQYF.

CDR3 residues: CSASMPGQGTGELFF. The rearrangement joins TRBV20-1 to TRBJ2-2; TCRdb gives TRBD1 as the D gene, but with no DNA this cannot be confirmed. Germline assignment: CDR1 DFQATT and CDR2 SNEGSKA (reference sequence). CDR3 length: 15 residues.

Frequency places this clonotype as medium-sized. This sequence joins TRBV12-3 or TRBV12-4 and TRBJ1-1. This CDR3 spans 14 amino acids. CDR3: CASSFVYGGTEAFF.

V is TRBV18 and J is TRBJ1-1. Germline V gene data show CDR1 as KGHSH and CDR2 as LQKENI. The CDR3 contains 15 residues. The CDR3 here is CASSPRGALNTEAFF.

Measured by frequency, this clonotype is medium-sized. The chain couples TRBV7-9 to TRBJ2-7. Germline CDR1 and CDR2: SEHNR and FQNEAQ (reference sequence). The CDR3 is 12 residues long. This CDR3 reads CASGRSSYEQYF.

The chain employs TRBV28 and TRBJ2-6. The CDR3 contains 15 residues. Germline assignment: CDR1 MDHEN and CDR2 SYDVKM. CDR3 residues: CASSLSVDGANVLTF.

This chain connects TRBV20-1 to TRBJ2-2; without DNA, the TCRdb call of TRBD1 cannot be checked. The CDR3 is 15 residues long. CDR1 and CDR2 (germline): DFQATT, SNEGSKA (reference sequence). This CDR3 reads CSARGGDRDTGELFF.

This chain joins TRBV12-3 or TRBV12-4 and TRBJ1-1; the D call of TRBD1 rests on TCRdb alone, since no DNA is present to check it. The CDR3 is made up of 15 amino acids. The CDR3 is CASSSLTGGRTEAFF.

The V call is TRBV4-3, the J call TRBJ2-6; TCRdb proposes TRBD2, but this gene call is untestable without DNA. There are 15 residues in the CDR3. CDR1 and CDR2 (germline): LGHNA, YSLEER. CDR3 protein: CASSQAGEEANVLTF.

This clonotype is identified as medium-sized (0.01 to 0.1%) from frequency. This chain links TRBV28 with TRBJ2-7; lacking DNA, the TRBD1 call made by TCRdb goes unchecked. The CDR3 sequence is 17 residues long. In germline, CDR1 is MDHEN, CDR2 SYDVKM. The CDR3 spells CASSFGLTGTGGYEQYF.

The chain is built from TRBV13 and TRBJ2-7; TCRdb returns TRBD1, unconfirmable since there is no DNA. The germline gives CDR1 PRHDT, CDR2 FYEKMQ (reference sequence). The CDR3 runs to 15 residues. The CDR3 spells CASSFDRSSSYEQYF.

The V gene is TRBV6-1, the J gene TRBJ2-1; lacking DNA, the TRBD2 call made by TCRdb goes unchecked. Germline V gene lookup returns CDR1 MNHNS and CDR2 SASEGT. This CDR3 region has 15 residues. CDR3 sequence: CASNLAGGDYNEQFF.

This chain joins TRBV9 and TRBJ1-3; checking the TCRdb D call of TRBD1 is not possible without DNA. From germline, CDR1 is SGDLS and CDR2 YYNGEE. The CDR3 loop spans 14 amino acids. This chain's CDR3 is CASSVAGTGNTIYF.

The chain combines TRBV7-9 with TRBJ2-5; the TRBD2 assignment by TCRdb is unverifiable without DNA. This CDR3 has 15 amino acids. Germline V lookup: CDR1 SEHNR, CDR2 FQNEAQ (reference sequence). CDR3: CASSPPGGPKETQYF.

The chain recombines TRBV12-3 or TRBV12-4 with TRBJ2-1; no DNA is available, so the TRBD2 call from TCRdb remains unchecked. This CDR3 spans 16 amino acids. The chain's CDR3 is CASSPSGGLSYNEQFF.

Its frequency marks this clonotype as medium-sized (0.01 to 0.1%). CDR3 protein: CASSAGRLKQPQHF. This chain joins TRBV21-1 and TRBJ1-5. TRBV21-1 is a pseudogene segment. The CDR3 extends over 14 amino acids.

Its frequency marks this clonotype as medium-sized. J is TRBJ1-2 and V is TRBV7-9; TCRdb names TRBD1, which stays unverified in the absence of DNA. Germline-derived CDR1 and CDR2 are SEHNR and FQNEAQ (reference sequence). CDR3 size: 14 residues. CDR3 loop: CASSFGSGDHGYTF.